The present T cell receptor beta chain was sequenced within a study of T cells in tuberculosis. The length of the CDR3 is 18 residues. Trimming took 5 bases from V and 0 from J, leaving 17 bases between them. The germline V gene encodes CDR1 SGHAT and CDR2 FQNNGV. Study outcomes and limitations: GMM-specific TCRs were nearer to active tuberculosis alpha repertoires, suggesting expansion.

Assay used: immunoSEQ multiplex PCR; TCRdb lists only in-frame clones, some missing. The sample yields some 28,000 clones, almost 90% seen once. Regarding this clone: What it recognizes is unknown.

This chain joins TRBV11-2 and TRBJ1-6; D not resolved. The clonotype was recovered from a donor aged 10 to 29 with latent tuberculosis or without tuberculosis infection. The sequencing input was PBMCs. Here the CDR3 DNA reads TGTGCCAGCAGCCGCGCCCTACAGATCAGCTCCTATAATTCACCCCTCCACTTT. Protein product: CASSRALQISSYNSPLHF.